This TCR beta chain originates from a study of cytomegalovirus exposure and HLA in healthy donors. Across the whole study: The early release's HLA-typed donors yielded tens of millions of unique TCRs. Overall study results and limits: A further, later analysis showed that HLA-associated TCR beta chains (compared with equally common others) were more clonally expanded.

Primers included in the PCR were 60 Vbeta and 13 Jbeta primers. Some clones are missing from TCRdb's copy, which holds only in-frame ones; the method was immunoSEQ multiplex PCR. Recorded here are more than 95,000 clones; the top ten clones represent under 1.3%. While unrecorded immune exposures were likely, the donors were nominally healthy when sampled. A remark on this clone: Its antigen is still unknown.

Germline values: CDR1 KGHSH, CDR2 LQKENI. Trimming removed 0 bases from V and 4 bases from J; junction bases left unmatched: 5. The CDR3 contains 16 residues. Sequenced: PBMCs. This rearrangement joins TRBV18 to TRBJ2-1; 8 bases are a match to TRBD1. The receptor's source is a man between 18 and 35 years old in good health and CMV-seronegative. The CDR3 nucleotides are TGTGCCAGCTCACCACCAGGGACAGGTCCTTACAATGAGCAGTTCTTC. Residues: CASSPPGTGPYNEQFF.